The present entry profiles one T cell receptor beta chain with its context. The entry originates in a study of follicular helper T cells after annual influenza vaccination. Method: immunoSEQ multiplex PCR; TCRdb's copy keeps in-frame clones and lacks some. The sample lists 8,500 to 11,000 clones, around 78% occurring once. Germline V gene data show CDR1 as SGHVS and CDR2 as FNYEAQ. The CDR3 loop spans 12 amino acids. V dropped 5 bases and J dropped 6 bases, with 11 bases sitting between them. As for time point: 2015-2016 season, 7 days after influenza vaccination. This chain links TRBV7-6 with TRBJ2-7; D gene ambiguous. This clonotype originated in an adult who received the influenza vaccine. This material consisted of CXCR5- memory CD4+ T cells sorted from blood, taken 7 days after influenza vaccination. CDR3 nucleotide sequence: TGTGCCAGCAGCGCCTCAGTGGGCGAGCAGTACTTC. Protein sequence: CASSASVGEQYF.